The 27 T cell receptor beta chains given below trace back to one sample, sequenced in a study of immune evolution from preneoplasia to lung adenocarcinoma (dated by TCRdb to the early 2020s). Preparation of the library involved the immunoSEQ multiplex PCR assay. Sourced from immuneACCESS, this table was stored by TCRdb with only in-frame sequences that have V and J called. A share of the clones is absent; for the studies checked, an unresolved V gene accounts for under half, and the remainder has no known explanation. Present in this sample are 6,500 to 7,500 clones, over 60% of which were seen just once. The ten largest account for approximately 7% of the sample. Source material: FFPE lung adenocarcinoma in situ tissue. The sample's cell subset or site label, in plain terms: preinvasive adenocarcinoma in situ (AIS). All receptors come from a person aged 60-80 years with lung adenocarcinoma.

CDR3 bases: TGCGCCAGCAGCTTGGGTACACGGAATGAAAAACTGTTTTTT. Amino acids: CASSLGTRNEKLFF. The chain employs TRBV5-1 and TRBJ1-4; D ambiguous. V was cut by 0 bases and J by 5 bases, with 8 bases left in between. The CDR3 totals 14 residues. The V gene's germline CDR1 is SGHRS and CDR2 YFSETQ.

The chain employs TRBV7-2 and TRBJ2-1; TRBD1 matches at 8 bases. The germline V gene has CDR1 SGHTA and CDR2 FQGNSA. V lost 5 bases to trimming and J lost 1 base; unmatched junction nucleotides: 7. The CDR3 is 16 amino acids. The CDR3 DNA sequence: TGTGCCAGCAGCCCCCAGGGGGCCGGTTCCTACAATGAGCAGTTCTTC. Its protein product is CASSPQGAGSYNEQFF.

The chain couples TRBV14 to TRBJ1-1; no clear D gene. The CDR3 totals 12 residues. Trimming removed 3 bases from V and 1 base from J, with 3 bases in between. Per germline, CDR1 SGHDN and CDR2 FVKESK. The CDR3 protein is CASSHGNTEAFF. CDR3 DNA: TGTGCCAGCAGCCACGGGAACACTGAAGCTTTCTTT.

This chain uses TRBV27 with TRBJ2-7; 11 bases line up with TRBD1. This CDR3 spans 14 amino acids. Germline V gene lookup returns CDR1 MNHEY and CDR2 SMNVEV (reference sequence). Trimming removed 5 bases from V and 4 bases from J; junction bases left unmatched: 4. CDR3 coding DNA: TGTGCCAGCAGTCGGGGGGACAGGGGGTACGAGCAGTACTTC. It specifies CASSRGDRGYEQYF.

This CDR3 reads CASSLFRGLAGARYTQYF. The DNA of the CDR3 is TGTGCCAGCAGCTTATTTCGGGGACTAGCGGGGGCTAGGTATACGCAGTATTTT. The V call is TRBV7-2, the J call TRBJ2-3, with TRBD2 identical over 14 bases. CDR3 length equals 18 residues. Germline CDR1 SGHTA, CDR2 FQGNSA. Trimming removed 2 bases from V and 7 bases from J; junction bases left unmatched: 11. The whole variable domain, filled in from reference TRBV7-2 and TRBJ2-3, reads GAGVSQSPSNKVTEKGKDVELRCDPISGHTALYWYRQSLGQGLEFLIYFQGNSAPDKSGLPSDRFSAERTGGSVSTLTIQRTQQEDSAVYLCASSLFRGLAGARYTQYFGPGTRLTVL.

V gene TRBV11-3 combines with J gene TRBJ2-3; 9 bases align to TRBD2. Trimming removed 3 bases from V and 0 bases from J; junction bases left unmatched: 7. Germline V gene sequence: CDR1 SGHNT, CDR2 YENEEA. This CDR3 spans 17 amino acids. The CDR3 sequence is CASSLVAGASSTDTQYF. The CDR3 bases are TGTGCCAGCAGCTTGGTAGCGGGGGCTTCTAGCACAGATACGCAGTATTTT.

The chain has TRBV5-1 and TRBJ2-5; D may be TRBD1 (5 bases). Trimming pared 2 bases from V and 1 base from J, leaving 6 bases between. Germline loops: CDR1 SGHRS, CDR2 YFSETQ. This CDR3 spans 13 amino acids. CDR3 sequence (DNA): TGCGCCAGCAGCTTAGGGGCCCAAGAGACCCAGTACTTC. It yields the protein CASSLGAQETQYF.

The gene calls are TRBV7-6 and TRBJ2-7; TRBD2 matches at 16 bases. Looked up from germline, CDR1 is SGHVS and CDR2 is FNYEAQ. This CDR3 spans 16 amino acids. V gave up 5 bases and J gave up 4 bases; unmatched junction bases: 5. The DNA of the CDR3 is TGTGCCAGCAGCCCGGGACTAGCGGGGGGGAATTACGAGCAGTACTTC. Amino acids: CASSPGLAGGNYEQYF.

V and J are TRBV11-1 and TRBJ2-3; the match to TRBD2 covers 11 bases. J gave up 2 bases and V 4 bases, and 5 bases lay outside the gene matches. Germline V gene lookup returns CDR1 SGHAT and CDR2 FQDESV (reference sequence). This CDR3 has 16 amino acids. Written as DNA, the CDR3 is TGTGCCAGCAGCTCCTTAGCGGGAGGGATCACAGATACGCAGTATTTT. Translating it yields CASSSLAGGITDTQYF. Looking up the rest from reference TRBV11-1 and TRBJ2-3 gives the full variable domain: EAEVAQSPRYKITEKSQAVAFWCDPISGHATLYWYRQILGQGPELLVQFQDESVVDDSQLPKDRFSAERLKGVDSTLKIQPAELGDSAMYLCASSSLAGGITDTQYFGPGTRLTVL.

The rearrangement joins TRBV18 to TRBJ2-7; perhaps TRBD2 as D (5 bases). V gave up 5 bases and J gave up 2 bases, with 10 bases separating them. Germline V lookup: CDR1 KGHSH, CDR2 LQKENI. The CDR3 contains 13 residues. The CDR3 DNA follows: TGTGCCAGCTCATCGGGGATACCCTACGAGCAGTACTTC. This encodes CASSSGIPYEQYF.

The genes are TRBV6-1 and TRBJ2-3, with 11 nucleotides matching TRBD2. Germline values: CDR1 MNHNS, CDR2 SASEGT. There are 15 residues in the CDR3. V was clipped by 4 bases and J by 4 bases; unmatched bases: 4. CDR3 DNA: TGTGCCAGCAGTGCTAGCGGGGGGTACCCAGATACGCAGTATTTT. Amino acids: CASSASGGYPDTQYF.

The V and J genes are TRBV2 and TRBJ2-5, with unresolved D. With 10 bases removed from V and 5 bases from J, the gap between germline ends came to 17 bases. CDR1 is SNHLY and CDR2 is FYNNEI in the germline V gene. The CDR3 runs to 13 residues. The CDR3 loop reads CATMGPAMETQYF. In nucleotides, the CDR3 is TGTGCCACCATGGGTCCAGCAATGGAGACCCAGTACTTC.

The V gene is TRBV7-6, the J gene TRBJ1-5; tentatively, D is TRBD1 (5 bases). The CDR3 covers 13 residues. V shed 3 bases and J shed 10 bases, with 13 bases lying between them. Per germline, CDR1 SGHVS and CDR2 FNYEAQ. This CDR3 is CASSFRQLSPQHF. CDR3 coding DNA: TGTGCCAGCAGCTTCCGACAGCTTTCTCCCCAGCATTTT.

The chain couples TRBV4-1 to TRBJ1-1, with TRBD1 matching over 9 bases. The CDR3 spans 15 residues. In germline, CDR1 is MGHRA, CDR2 YSYEKL. V dropped 5 bases and J dropped 4; count of bases not matched to a gene: 8. The CDR3 protein is CASSVAYRGRTEAFF. The CDR3, as DNA: TGCGCCAGCAGCGTAGCCTACAGGGGGCGCACTGAAGCTTTCTTT.

The gene calls are TRBV14 and TRBJ2-7; tentative D call: TRBD1 (6 bases). The CDR3 consists of 13 residues. CDR1 SGHDN and CDR2 FVKESK come from the germline V gene. Trimming stripped 4 bases from V and 6 bases from J, with 13 bases between. The CDR3 nucleotides read TGTGCCAGCAGCCGAAAAGGGGGATTCGAGCAGTACTTC. Amino acids: CASSRKGGFEQYF.

The chain has TRBV2 and TRBJ1-5; D remains unclear. Germline assignment: CDR1 SNHLY and CDR2 FYNNEI. V lost 7 bases and J lost 6, with 13 bases in between. CDR3 length: 13 residues. The CDR3 DNA reads TGTGCCAGCATCCTCGAGTGGGGTCAGCCCCAGCATTTT. Translating gives CASILEWGQPQHF.

This rearrangement joins TRBV7-2 to TRBJ2-2; 9 nucleotides line up with TRBD1. V lost 3 bases, J lost 1 base, and 3 bases stayed unmatched. The germline CDR1 and CDR2 sequences are SGHTA and FQGNSA. The CDR3 loop spans 16 amino acids. The CDR3 bases are TGTGCCAGCAGCTTGGGGACAGGGCGGAACACCGGGGAGCTGTTTTTT. Translation: CASSLGTGRNTGELFF.

The chain employs TRBV19 and TRBJ2-5; 8 bases match TRBD2. Germline assignment: CDR1 LNHDA and CDR2 SQIVND (reference sequence). After removal of 5 bases from V and 5 bases from J, the junction contained 7 bases not matched to a gene. CDR3 length equals 14 residues. The CDR3 region is CASSPFSGGETQYF. DNA for the CDR3: TGTGCCAGTAGTCCGTTTTCGGGGGGGGAGACCCAGTACTTC. The variable domain in full, completed from reference TRBV19 and TRBJ2-5, reads DGGITQSPKYLFRKEGQNVTLSCEQNLNHDAMYWYRQDPGQGLRLIYYSQIVNDFQKGDIAEGYSVSREKKESFPLTVTSAQKNPTAFYLCASSPFSGGETQYFGPGTRLLVL.

The chain recombines TRBV6-5 with TRBJ2-2, with TRBD2 identical over 8 bases. The CDR3 loop spans 15 amino acids. Germline V CDR1 and CDR2: MNHEY, SVGAGI. V lost 8 bases to trimming and J lost 4 bases; unmatched junction nucleotides: 9. CDR3 nucleotide sequence: TGTGCCAGCCACGGGGGGGGCCTCGTCACCGGGGAGCTGTTTTTT. It yields the protein CASHGGGLVTGELFF.

The chain links TRBV29-1 to TRBJ2-5; perhaps TRBD2 as D (6 bases). Trimming left V 6 bases short and J 4 bases short, with 21 bases between. CDR3 length: 15 amino acids. Germline V gives CDR1 SQVTM, CDR2 ANQGSEA. CDR3 nucleotide sequence: TGCAGCGTGACTCCTCCGGGGGACTCTCGAGAGACCCAGTACTTC. This encodes CSVTPPGDSRETQYF.

This clone was detected only once. The chain uses TRBV5-1 and TRBJ1-2; D remains ambiguous. CDR3 length equals 12 residues. Per germline, CDR1 SGHRS and CDR2 YFSETQ. V was cut by 2 bases and J by 3 bases, with 5 bases left in between. The CDR3 nucleotides are TGCGCCAGCAGCTTTGAAGACTATGGCTACACCTTC. It yields the protein CASSFEDYGYTF.

This clone occurred once. The chain joins TRBV11-3 to TRBJ1-1; D gene unclear. Trimming left V 1 base short and J 0 bases short, with 6 bases between. Per the germline V gene, CDR1 is SGHNT and CDR2 is YENEEA. This CDR3 is 14 amino acids long. The CDR3, as DNA: TGTGCCAGCAGCTTAGGGAATGTGAACACTGAAGCTTTCTTT. It codes for CASSLGNVNTEAFF.

This clone appeared a single time. The chain uses TRBV30 and TRBJ2-3, with TRBD2 matching over 7 bases. This CDR3 has 15 residues. The germline gives CDR1 GTSNPN, CDR2 SVGIG (reference sequence). J was trimmed by 2 bases and V by 0 bases; bases with no gene match: 5. Here the CDR3 DNA reads TGTGCCTGGAGTGTTCTTGGGAGGGCCACAGATACGCAGTATTTT. Translated: CAWSVLGRATDTQYF.

This clone was recorded once. The V and J genes are TRBV6-6 and TRBJ2-2; D gene uncertain. CDR3 length equals 13 residues. With 0 bases removed from V and 2 bases from J, the gap between germline ends came to 1 base. The germline CDR1 and CDR2 sequences are MNHNY and SVGAGI (reference sequence). CDR3 amino acids: CASSYSNTGELFF. The CDR3 coding sequence is TGTGCCAGCAGTTACTCCAACACCGGGGAGCTGTTTTTT.

This clone was seen a single time. The V and J genes are TRBV2 and TRBJ1-2; perhaps TRBD1 as D (6 bases). Trimming left V 9 bases short and J 4 bases short, with 18 bases between. Germline CDR1 is SNHLY and CDR2 is FYNNEI. This CDR3 is 14 amino acids long. In nucleotides, the CDR3 is TGTGCCAGTACTACGCGGGGGGCTCTCTATGGCTACACCTTC. It codes for CASTTRGALYGYTF.

This chain joins TRBV30 and TRBJ1-1, with no clear D. This CDR3 has 12 residues. Germline CDR1 GTSNPN, CDR2 SVGIG (reference sequence). V lost 4 bases, J lost 4 bases, and 10 bases lay in between. CDR3 protein: CAWTRVGTEAFF. The CDR3 DNA reads TGTGCCTGGACACGTGTGGGCACTGAAGCTTTCTTT.

The V and J genes are TRBV4-2 and TRBJ2-6; TRBD1 is a possible D gene (6 bases). Germline-derived CDR1 and CDR2 are LGHNA and YNFKEQ. CDR3 size: 15 residues. Trimming took 5 bases from V and 0 from J, leaving 8 bases between them. The CDR3 DNA reads as TGTGCCAGCAGCACGGACAGCTCTGGGGCCAACGTCCTGACTTTC. Its translation: CASSTDSSGANVLTF.